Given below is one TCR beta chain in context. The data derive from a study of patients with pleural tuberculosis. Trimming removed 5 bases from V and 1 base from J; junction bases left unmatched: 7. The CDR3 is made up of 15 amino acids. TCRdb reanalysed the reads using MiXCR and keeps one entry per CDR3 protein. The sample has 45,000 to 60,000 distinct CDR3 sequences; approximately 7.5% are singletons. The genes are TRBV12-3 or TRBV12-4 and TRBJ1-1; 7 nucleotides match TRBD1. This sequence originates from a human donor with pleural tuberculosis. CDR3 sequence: CASSREGQPNTEAFF. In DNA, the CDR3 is TGTGCCAGCAGTCGAGAGGGACAGCCGAACACTGAAGCTTTCTTT.